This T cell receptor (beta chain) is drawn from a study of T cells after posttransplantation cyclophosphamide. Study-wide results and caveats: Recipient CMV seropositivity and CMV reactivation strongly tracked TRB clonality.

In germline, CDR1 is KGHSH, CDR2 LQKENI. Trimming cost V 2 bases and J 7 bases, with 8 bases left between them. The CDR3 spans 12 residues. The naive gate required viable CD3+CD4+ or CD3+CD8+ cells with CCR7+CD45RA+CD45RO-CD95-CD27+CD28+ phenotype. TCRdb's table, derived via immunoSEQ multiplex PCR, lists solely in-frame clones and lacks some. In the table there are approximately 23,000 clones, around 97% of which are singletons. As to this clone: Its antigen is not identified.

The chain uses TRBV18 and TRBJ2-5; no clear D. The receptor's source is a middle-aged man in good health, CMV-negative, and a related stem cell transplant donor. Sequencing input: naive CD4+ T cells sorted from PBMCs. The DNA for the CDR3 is TGTGCCAGCTCACCAGAGGCTTCGACCCAGTACTTC. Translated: CASSPEASTQYF.